This TCR beta chain was observed in a study of PD-1 blockade in classical Hodgkin lymphoma. Sequencing was performed with immunoSEQ multiplex PCR; in TCRdb, only in-frame clones are kept and a portion is missing. This sample has some 65,000 clones, with about 70% found just once. Brentuximab vedotin exposure varied, and every patient relapsed after autologous stem cell transplantation. CDR1 is SGHKS and CDR2 is YYEKEE in the germline V gene (reference sequence). V was clipped by 4 bases and J by 2 bases, with 25 bases between them. The CDR3 is 19 residues long. This specimen was peripheral blood mononuclear cells (PBMCs), taken before the second cycle of nivolumab. The J gene is TRBJ1-3, the V gene TRBV5-5, with TRBD1 as a possible D gene (5 bases). The receptor was isolated from a human donor with classical Hodgkin lymphoma. The CDR3 region has the DNA TGTGCCAGCAGCCACGCACGCGGGGGTATTTTGAAAGCTGGAAACACCATATATTTT. This gives the protein CASSHARGGILKAGNTIYF.